These 21 T cell receptor beta chains originate from one sample sequenced in a study of control samples from healthy donors and cancer patients. TCRdb's table, derived via immunoSEQ multiplex PCR, lists solely in-frame clones and lacks some. The repertoire holds roughly 150,000 clones, roughly 88% seen once, with approximately 1.6% in the top ten. What was sequenced was blood. Receptors originate from a man aged 18 to 30 in good health.

The rearrangement uses TRBV7-9 and TRBJ2-7; D may correspond to TRBD1 or TRBD2 (6 bases each). The V end was cut by 3 bases, the J end by 4 bases, with 16 bases between. CDR1 is SEHNR, CDR2 FQNEAQ, per germline (reference sequence). CDR3 length: 15 residues. The CDR3 region has the DNA TGTGCCAGCAGCTTCTACGGGGGCGAGGCGTACGAGCAGTACTTC. Translation: CASSFYGGEAYEQYF.

The chain employs TRBV18 and TRBJ1-1; tentative D call: TRBD1 (5 bases). The CDR3 contains 17 residues. Germline V gene data show CDR1 as KGHSH and CDR2 as LQKENI. V lost 1 base, J lost 0 bases, and 15 bases lay in between. Written as DNA, the CDR3 is TGTGCCAGCTCACCACGGGGCGCGATGCGGGTGAACACTGAAGCTTTCTTT. It is translated as CASSPRGAMRVNTEAFF. Full variable domain (rest looked up from reference TRBV18 and TRBJ1-1): NAGVMQNPRHLVRRRGQEARLRCSPMKGHSHVYWYRQLPEEGLKFMVYLQKENIIDESGMPKERFSAEFPKEGPSILRIQQVVRGDSAAYFCASSPRGAMRVNTEAFFGQGTRLTVV.

This chain joins TRBV13 and TRBJ2-5, with 9 bases aligning to TRBD1. The germline V gene has CDR1 PRHDT and CDR2 FYEKMQ (reference sequence). This CDR3 spans 18 amino acids. Losses at the gene ends were 4 bases for V and 4 bases for J; bases not matched to a gene: 16. CDR3 amino acids: CASSSGPTGGASPETQYF. The CDR3 DNA reads as TGTGCCAGCAGCTCCGGACCCACAGGGGGCGCATCCCCAGAGACCCAGTACTTC.

In nucleotides, the CDR3 is TGTGCCAGCAGTCCACGGACAGGATTCACCTCTGGGGCCAACGTCCTGACTTTC. Translated, it gives CASSPRTGFTSGANVLTF. The chain is built from TRBV27 and TRBJ2-6, with 7 positions matching TRBD1. Trimming at V came to 5 bases and at J to 0 bases, leaving 10 bases not matched to a gene. There are 18 residues in the CDR3. The germline V gene has CDR1 MNHEY and CDR2 SMNVEV (reference sequence).

V and J are TRBV3-1 (or the pseudogene TRBV3-2) and TRBJ1-3; no clear D. V gave up 4 bases and J gave up 3 bases, with 13 bases separating them. The CDR3 sequence is 15 residues long. CDR1 is LGHDT, CDR2 YNNKEL, per germline (reference sequence). CDR3 loop: CASSLGPLVGNTIYF. The CDR3 DNA is TGTGCCAGCAGCCTCGGGCCTCTCGTTGGAAACACCATATATTTT.

The chain is built from TRBV15 and TRBJ2-1; 10 nucleotides agree with TRBD1. This CDR3 region has 15 residues. The ends lost 1 base at V and 7 bases at J; junction bases unmatched: 4. The germline gives CDR1 LNHNV, CDR2 YYDKDF (reference sequence). CDR3 in DNA: TGTGCCACCAGCAGAGTTGGGACAGGGGCGAATGAGCAGTTCTTC. The encoded protein is CATSRVGTGANEQFF.

This clone appeared once. In DNA form, the CDR3 reads TGTGCCAGCAGTGACCGACAGCCATCGAACTATGGCTACACCTTC. Amino acids: CASSDRQPSNYGYTF. The V and J genes are TRBV6-1 and TRBJ1-2; possible D gene TRBD1, 5 bases. The CDR3 length is 15 residues. Looked up from germline, CDR1 is MNHNS and CDR2 is SASEGT. The V gene lost 3 bases and the J gene lost 2 bases, with 13 bases spanning the gap.

The rearrangement joins TRBV7-2 to TRBJ1-5; 9 nucleotides match TRBD1. This CDR3 region has 16 residues. V gave up 3 bases and J gave up 9 bases; unmatched junction bases: 12. The germline V gene encodes CDR1 SGHTA and CDR2 FQGNSA. The CDR3 DNA sequence: TGTGCCAGCAGCTTCCAAGGGACAGGGAGGGCTCGGCCCCAGCATTTT. Its translation is CASSFQGTGRARPQHF. Full variable domain (rest looked up from reference TRBV7-2 and TRBJ1-5): GAGVSQSPSNKVTEKGKDVELRCDPISGHTALYWYRQSLGQGLEFLIYFQGNSAPDKSGLPSDRFSAERTGGSVSTLTIQRTQQEDSAVYLCASSFQGTGRARPQHFGDGTRLSIL.

This clone was detected once. The chain has TRBV7-3 and TRBJ2-1, with 7 bases identical to TRBD1. V lost 4 bases to trimming and J lost 7 bases; unmatched junction nucleotides: 1. The CDR3 totals 12 residues. Looked up from germline, CDR1 is SGHTA and CDR2 is FQGTGA. CDR3 residues: CASSSQGNEQFF. In nucleotides, the CDR3 is TGTGCCAGCAGCTCACAGGGGAATGAGCAGTTCTTC.

The chain has TRBV7-9 and TRBJ1-2; 9 bases fit TRBD1. CDR1 is SEHNR, CDR2 FQNEAQ, per germline (reference sequence). This CDR3 is built from 17 residues. The J segment lost 0 bases and the V segment lost 5 bases, leaving 10 bases of the junction unmatched. CDR3 sequence reads: CASSPGTGTLANYGYTF. The CDR3 nucleotides read TGTGCCAGCAGCCCAGGGACAGGGACCCTAGCTAACTATGGCTACACCTTC. Complete variable domain (other parts from reference TRBV7-9 and TRBJ1-2): DTGVSQNPRHKITKRGQNVTFRCDPISEHNRLYWYRQTLGQGPEFLTYFQNEAQLEKSRLLSDRFSAERPKGSFSTLEIQRTEQGDSAMYLCASSPGTGTLANYGYTFGSGTRLTVV.

V usage is TRBV11-2 and J usage is TRBJ2-5; TRBD2 might be the D (6 bases). Trimming removed 0 bases at V and 3 bases at J, with 11 bases between. This CDR3 is built from 15 residues. The V gene's germline CDR1 is SGHAT and CDR2 FQNNGV. CDR3 residues: CASSLDRSGEETQYF. The CDR3 DNA follows: TGTGCCAGCAGCTTAGATAGGTCGGGGGAAGAGACCCAGTACTTC.

In DNA form, the CDR3 reads TGCAGTGTCTACATCAATGAGCAGTTCTTC. This codes for CSVYINEQFF. This chain uses TRBV20-1 with TRBJ2-1; D not resolved. Germline loops: CDR1 DFQATT, CDR2 SNEGSKA (reference sequence). The germline V and J ends were trimmed by 7 bases and 6 bases, with 7 bases remaining between them. The CDR3 length is 10 residues.

The table lists this clone with a few counts. Distinct nucleotide sequences in the sample also encode this CDR3. The chain is built from TRBV27 and TRBJ1-6; tentative D call: TRBD1 (5 bases). Germline CDR1 reads MNHEY; CDR2 reads SMNVEV (reference sequence). The V gene lost 2 bases and the J gene lost 10 bases, with 6 bases spanning the gap. The CDR3 is 12 amino acids. The CDR3: CASSLRGSPLHF. CDR3 coding DNA: TGTGCCAGCAGTTTAAGGGGATCACCCCTCCACTTT.

The genes are TRBV27 and TRBJ2-1; D not certain. Germline CDR1 is MNHEY and CDR2 is SMNVEV (reference sequence). Trimming removed 8 bases at V and 4 bases at J, with 12 bases between. The CDR3 spans 13 residues. The CDR3 protein is CASAQMPYNEQFF. The CDR3 region has the DNA TGTGCCAGCGCTCAAATGCCATACAATGAGCAGTTCTTC.

This clone was counted a few times. CDR3 nucleotides: TGTGCCAGCCGGGTTCAGGGGTCGAGCAATCAGCCCCAGCATTTT. Protein product: CASRVQGSSNQPQHF. V usage is TRBV2 and J usage is TRBJ1-5, with D maybe TRBD1 (6 bases). Germline V gene lookup returns CDR1 SNHLY and CDR2 FYNNEI. CDR3 length: 15 amino acids. V was shortened by 8 bases and J by 1 base, with 15 bases between the two germline ends.

V and J are TRBV7-2 and TRBJ2-5, with D tentatively TRBD1 or TRBD2 (5 bases each). Germline V gene lookup returns CDR1 SGHTA and CDR2 FQGNSA. This CDR3 has 13 residues. V dropped 0 bases and J dropped 5 bases, with 7 bases sitting between them. The CDR3: CASSLAGVETQYF. CDR3 nucleotides: TGTGCCAGCAGCTTAGCGGGGGTTGAGACCCAGTACTTC.

Only a few counts were recorded for this clone. The J gene is TRBJ1-1, the V gene TRBV5-4, with D perhaps TRBD1 (5 bases). Trimming removed 0 bases from V and 11 bases from J, with 17 bases in between. The germline V gene has CDR1 SGHNT and CDR2 YYREEE (reference sequence). This CDR3 region has 14 residues. The CDR3 reads CASSLDFGLAGAFF. In DNA form, the CDR3 reads TGTGCCAGCAGCTTGGATTTCGGACTCGCAGGGGCTTTCTTT.

This sequence joins TRBV28 and TRBJ2-7; 9 bases fit TRBD1. The ends lost 5 bases at V and 5 bases at J; junction bases unmatched: 7. There are 14 residues in the CDR3. Germline CDR1 reads MDHEN; CDR2 reads SYDVKM. CDR3 DNA: TGTGCCAGCAGTCTGGGGACAGGGAGCGACGAGCAGTACTTC. Protein product: CASSLGTGSDEQYF.

The genes are TRBV5-1 and TRBJ2-1; TRBD2 matches at 10 bases. This CDR3 is 17 amino acids long. V was pared by 6 bases and J by 5 bases, with 14 bases of the junction left unmatched. Per the germline V gene, CDR1 is SGHRS and CDR2 is YFSETQ. Written as DNA, the CDR3 is TGCGCCAGCAAGCGGGAGCGGGGGGGCAGGACCGACAATGAGCAGTTCTTC. Encoded protein: CASKRERGGRTDNEQFF.

J is TRBJ1-1 and V is TRBV28, with 12 bases identical to TRBD1. J lost 0 bases, V lost 5 bases, and 22 bases had no gene match. Germline assignment: CDR1 MDHEN and CDR2 SYDVKM. The CDR3 is 22 amino acids. CDR3 DNA: TGTGCCAGCAGTACATCGTCTCACGCCGGGACAGGGGGCCGACTCATGAACACTGAAGCTTTCTTT. Its protein is CASSTSSHAGTGGRLMNTEAFF.

CDR3 loop: CASSFVGDTQYF. CDR3 bases: TGTGCCAGCAGCTTTGTCGGCGATACGCAGTATTTT. The chain employs TRBV7-9 and TRBJ2-3; D remains unclear. Trimming took off 3 bases at V and 6 bases at J, with 7 bases between the two ends. The CDR3 extends over 12 amino acids. The germline V gene encodes CDR1 SEHNR and CDR2 FQNEAQ (reference sequence).